The 26 T cell receptor beta chains in this list originate from one sample, sequenced in a study of blood T cell repertoires in COVID-19. Sequencing used immunoSEQ multiplex PCR; TCRdb keeps in-frame clones, though not all of them. This sample has 350,000 or so clones, with 90% found just once. The specimen was peripheral blood. The receptors were gathered from a man younger than 35 with active or convalescent COVID-19.

This chain joins TRBV18 and TRBJ2-3; D is undetermined. This CDR3 region has 14 residues. The V gene's germline CDR1 is KGHSH and CDR2 LQKENI. V lost 7 bases and J 1 base, leaving 12 bases between the germline ends. Written as DNA, the CDR3 is TGTGCCAGCTGCGCTACTGAGCGCACAGATACGCAGTATTTT. This translates into CASCATERTDTQYF. Complete variable domain (other parts from reference TRBV18 and TRBJ2-3): NAGVMQNPRHLVRRRGQEARLRCSPMKGHSHVYWYRQLPEEGLKFMVYLQKENIIDESGMPKERFSAEFPKEGPSILRIQQVVRGDSAAYFCASCATERTDTQYFGPGTRLTVL.

The chain has TRBV4-2 and TRBJ2-5, with TRBD1 as a possible D gene (6 bases). Germline V gene sequence: CDR1 LGHNA, CDR2 YNFKEQ. Trimming cost V 4 bases and J 7 bases, with 16 bases left between them. The CDR3 sequence is 14 residues long. The CDR3 nucleotides read TGTGCCAGCAGCCCAAAGCGACAAGGGGGGACCCAGTACTTC. It codes for CASSPKRQGGTQYF.

This rearrangement joins TRBV7-8 to TRBJ2-5, with D perhaps TRBD2 (7 bases). The V gene's germline CDR1 is SGHVS and CDR2 FQNEAQ. CDR3 length: 16 amino acids. V was cut by 5 bases and J by 4 bases, with 20 bases left in between. CDR3 DNA: TGTGCCAGCAGCCCTAGAGGGGGGGAGGGCGGAGAGACCCAGTACTTC. Protein sequence: CASSPRGGEGGETQYF.

The CDR3 sequence: CASSQGRQGPFMMDEQYF. CDR3 sequence (DNA): TGTGCCAGCAGCCAAGGCAGGCAGGGTCCCTTTATGATGGACGAGCAGTACTTC. The chain employs TRBV3-1 (or the pseudogene TRBV3-2) and TRBJ2-7, with a weak D call TRBD1 (5 bases). V lost 1 base, J lost 5 bases, and 24 bases lay in between. This CDR3 contains 18 residues. The germline V gene encodes CDR1 LGHDT and CDR2 YNNKEL (reference sequence).

The chain is built from TRBV11-2 and TRBJ2-3, with TRBD1 matching over 10 bases. J was trimmed by 3 bases and V by 5 bases; bases with no gene match: 11. The length of the CDR3 is 17 residues. The germline V gene has CDR1 SGHAT and CDR2 FQNNGV. CDR3 loop: CASSTTGTGAGTDTQYF. DNA of the CDR3: TGTGCCAGCAGCACGACGGGGACAGGGGCTGGAACAGATACGCAGTATTTT.

The rearrangement uses TRBV5-1 and TRBJ2-5; D possibly corresponds to TRBD1 (6 bases). CDR3 length: 14 amino acids. The germline V and J ends were trimmed by 1 base and 4 bases, with 11 bases remaining between them. CDR1 and CDR2 from the germline V gene are SGHRS and YFSETQ. CDR3 DNA: TGCGCCAGCAGCTTGATCGGCAGGGGAGAGACCCAGTACTTC. As protein: CASSLIGRGETQYF. The full variable domain, completed using reference TRBV5-1 and TRBJ2-5, is KAGVTQTPRYLIKTRGQQVTLSCSPISGHRSVSWYQQTPGQGLQFLFEYFSETQRNKGNFPGRFSGRQFSNSRSEMNVSTLELGDSALYLCASSLIGRGETQYFGPGTRLLVL.

The rearrangement links TRBV5-1 to TRBJ2-1; D ambiguous. The germline gives CDR1 SGHRS, CDR2 YFSETQ. This CDR3 spans 15 amino acids. V lost 0 bases and J lost 3, with 10 bases in between. The CDR3 spells CASSLVRNSYNEQFF. The CDR3, as DNA: TGCGCCAGCAGCTTGGTCCGTAACAGCTACAATGAGCAGTTCTTC.

The chain employs TRBV12-3 or TRBV12-4 and TRBJ1-3; D not certain. The CDR3 runs to 12 residues. Trimming removed 5 bases from V and 4 bases from J, with 6 bases in between. The CDR3 DNA reads as TGTGCCAGCAGTCCGGGGGGAAACACCATATATTTT. Translating gives CASSPGGNTIYF.

This sequence joins TRBV20-1 and TRBJ1-5; possibly TRBD1 for D (5 bases). Germline CDR1 reads DFQATT; CDR2 reads SNEGSKA (reference sequence). CDR3 length equals 15 residues. V was trimmed by 3 bases and J by 2 bases, leaving 14 bases between them. The CDR3 coding sequence is TGCAGTGCTAGTTTGGGGCACGACGGCAATCAGCCCCAGCATTTT. Protein: CSASLGHDGNQPQHF.

The chain combines TRBV14 with TRBJ2-7; D gene uncertain. The V gene's germline CDR1 is SGHDN and CDR2 FVKESK. V was shortened by 4 bases and J by 0 bases, with 16 bases between the two germline ends. This CDR3 spans 16 amino acids. The CDR3 region is CASSRRGPLDSYEQYF. The CDR3 region has the DNA TGTGCCAGCAGCCGACGAGGTCCCCTAGACTCCTACGAGCAGTACTTC.

V and J are TRBV4-1 and TRBJ1-3; TRBD1 aligns across 8 bases. V lost 4 bases, J lost 2 bases, and 4 bases stayed unmatched. The CDR3 runs 15 residues. Germline CDR1 MGHRA, CDR2 YSYEKL. Written as DNA, the CDR3 is TGCGCCAGCAGCCCGGACAGGGCGGCTGGAAACACCATATATTTT. Amino acid sequence: CASSPDRAAGNTIYF.

The rearrangement uses TRBV5-1 and TRBJ1-3; D perhaps matches TRBD1 (5 bases). The CDR3 is 15 amino acids. Germline V gene lookup returns CDR1 SGHRS and CDR2 YFSETQ. Between the trimmed V and J ends, which lost 3 bases and 0 bases, there was a span of 10 bases. The CDR3, as DNA: TGCGCCAGCAGCTACGACAGAAGCTCTGGAAACACCATATATTTT. It yields the protein CASSYDRSSGNTIYF.

The CDR3: CASSLRGRLAGGRSSQETQYF. The CDR3 DNA follows: TGTGCCAGCAGTCTTAGGGGCAGACTAGCGGGAGGCCGTTCGTCCCAAGAGACCCAGTACTTC. This chain connects TRBV6-6 to TRBJ2-5; 13 bases match TRBD2. V trimming: 5 bases; J trimming: 1 base; junction bases outside the gene matches: 19. The germline V gene encodes CDR1 MNHNY and CDR2 SVGAGI (reference sequence). This CDR3 region has 21 residues.

The genes are TRBV7-8 and TRBJ2-7, with D perhaps TRBD1 (5 bases). V lost 1 base and J lost 7, with 14 bases in between. This CDR3 has 14 residues. Germline CDR1 reads SGHVS; CDR2 reads FQNEAQ. This CDR3 reads CASSLEAGYREQYF. The CDR3 coding sequence is TGTGCCAGCAGCTTAGAAGCAGGGTACCGGGAGCAGTACTTC.

The rearrangement links TRBV19 to TRBJ2-5; 12 bases map to TRBD1. In germline, CDR1 is LNHDA, CDR2 SQIVND (reference sequence). The length of the CDR3 is 15 residues. The junction had 6 bases not matched to a gene; V was cut back by 5 bases and J by 5 bases. The CDR3 DNA reads as TGTGCCAGTAGTGTCCCGGGACAGGGGGCTGAGACCCAGTACTTC. Residues: CASSVPGQGAETQYF.

The V gene is TRBV5-1, the J gene TRBJ1-4, with 7 bases aligning to TRBD1. The CDR3 has 15 residues. CDR1 and CDR2 (germline): SGHRS, YFSETQ. Losses at the gene ends were 2 bases for V and 5 bases for J; bases not matched to a gene: 6. CDR3 DNA sequence: TGCGCCAGCAGCTTTGGGGACAGAGAAAATGAAAAACTGTTTTTT. It specifies CASSFGDRENEKLFF.

This clone has a single count. This CDR3 reads CSARETYEQYF. CDR3 bases: TGCAGTGCTAGAGAGACATACGAGCAGTACTTC. The chain employs TRBV20-1 and TRBJ2-7; D is unresolved. Trimming cost V 0 bases and J 4 bases, with 4 bases left between them. Germline lookup yields CDR1 DFQATT and CDR2 SNEGSKA (reference sequence). The CDR3 contains 11 residues.

The chain recombines TRBV7-6 with TRBJ2-7, with TRBD1 matching 8 bases. V gave up 0 bases and J gave up 1 base; unmatched junction bases: 5. This CDR3 is built from 16 residues. CDR1 is SGHVS, CDR2 FNYEAQ, per germline. The CDR3 coding sequence is TGTGCCAGCAGCTTAGCCTTGGACAGGGCTTCCTACGAGCAGTACTTC. As protein: CASSLALDRASYEQYF.

The chain joins TRBV6-5 to TRBJ1-2; 7 bases agree with TRBD1. The CDR3 runs to 13 residues. V lost 5 bases to trimming and J lost 4 bases; unmatched junction nucleotides: 4. Germline loops: CDR1 MNHEY, CDR2 SVGAGI. The DNA for the CDR3 is TGTGCCAGCAGTATAGGGACAGCCTATGGCTACACCTTC. This encodes CASSIGTAYGYTF.

This clone was recorded once. V is TRBV6-5 and J is TRBJ1-1, with 12 bases aligning to TRBD1. The CDR3 length is 15 residues. From germline, CDR1 is MNHEY and CDR2 SVGAGI. J gave up 2 bases and V 5 bases, and 3 bases lay outside the gene matches. The CDR3 here is CASSRDRGPNTEAFF. CDR3 coding DNA: TGTGCCAGCAGTCGGGACAGGGGGCCCAACACTGAAGCTTTCTTT.

The rearrangement links TRBV21-1 to TRBJ1-5. TRBV21-1 is listed as a pseudogene. The CDR3 sequence is 15 residues long. In DNA, the CDR3 is TGTGCCAGCAGCGCTAGACCGATTGGCAATCAGCCCCAGCATTTT. Its protein product is CASSARPIGNQPQHF.

Only a few counts were recorded for this clone. The chain uses TRBV28 and TRBJ2-1; 9 nucleotides match TRBD2. Germline-derived CDR1 and CDR2 are MDHEN and SYDVKM. CDR3 length equals 15 residues. J lost 1 base, V lost 5 bases, and 3 bases had no gene match. The CDR3 spells CASSRSGRSYNEQFF. For the CDR3, the DNA is TGTGCCAGCAGTCGAAGCGGGAGGTCCTACAATGAGCAGTTCTTC.

The CDR3 loop reads CASSLGDYNEQFF. The CDR3 bases are TGCGCCAGCAGCTTGGGCGATTACAATGAGCAGTTCTTC. The J gene is TRBJ2-1, the V gene TRBV5-1; no reliable D call. Per the germline V gene, CDR1 is SGHRS and CDR2 is YFSETQ. The CDR3 runs to 13 residues. V was cut by 0 bases and J by 4 bases, with 5 bases left in between.

The chain employs TRBV7-9 and TRBJ2-7, with 7 bases matching TRBD1. CDR3 size: 15 residues. CDR1 SEHNR and CDR2 FQNEAQ come from the germline V gene (reference sequence). Trimming at V came to 4 bases and at J to 1 base, leaving 7 bases not matched to a gene. The CDR3 reads CASSSGGGPSYEQYF. In nucleotides, the CDR3 is TGTGCCAGCAGCTCAGGGGGTGGGCCGTCCTACGAGCAGTACTTC.

The chain employs TRBV7-8 and TRBJ2-7, with a possible D match to TRBD1 (5 bases). Germline V gives CDR1 SGHVS, CDR2 FQNEAQ. The CDR3 extends over 15 amino acids. V was trimmed by 5 bases and J by 2 bases, leaving 16 bases between them. The CDR3 reads CASSPGAALAYEQYF. The CDR3 DNA follows: TGTGCCAGCAGCCCTGGGGCCGCTTTAGCCTACGAGCAGTACTTC.

The chain employs TRBV4-1 and TRBJ2-3; 14 bases fit TRBD2. The V gene's germline CDR1 is MGHRA and CDR2 YSYEKL. This CDR3 spans 17 amino acids. Trimming took 3 bases from V and 7 from J; bases not matched to a gene: 9. Here the CDR3 reads CASSQSGLAGGYNTQYF. CDR3 DNA sequence: TGCGCCAGCAGCCAGAGCGGACTAGCGGGGGGATATAATACGCAGTATTTT.